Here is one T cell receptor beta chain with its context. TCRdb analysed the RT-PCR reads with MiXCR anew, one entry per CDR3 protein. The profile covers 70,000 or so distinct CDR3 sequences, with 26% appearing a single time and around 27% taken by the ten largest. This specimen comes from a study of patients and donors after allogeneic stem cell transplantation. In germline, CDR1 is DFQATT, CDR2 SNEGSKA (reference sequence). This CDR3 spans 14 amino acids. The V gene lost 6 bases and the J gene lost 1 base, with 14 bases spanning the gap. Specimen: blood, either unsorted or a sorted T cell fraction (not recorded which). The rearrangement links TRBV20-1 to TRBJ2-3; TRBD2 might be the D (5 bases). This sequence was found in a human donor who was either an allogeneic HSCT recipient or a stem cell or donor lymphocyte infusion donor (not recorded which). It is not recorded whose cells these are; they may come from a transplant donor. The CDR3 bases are TGCAGTGCCCACCCGGGGATCGGCACAGATACGCAGTATTTT. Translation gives CSAHPGIGTDTQYF.